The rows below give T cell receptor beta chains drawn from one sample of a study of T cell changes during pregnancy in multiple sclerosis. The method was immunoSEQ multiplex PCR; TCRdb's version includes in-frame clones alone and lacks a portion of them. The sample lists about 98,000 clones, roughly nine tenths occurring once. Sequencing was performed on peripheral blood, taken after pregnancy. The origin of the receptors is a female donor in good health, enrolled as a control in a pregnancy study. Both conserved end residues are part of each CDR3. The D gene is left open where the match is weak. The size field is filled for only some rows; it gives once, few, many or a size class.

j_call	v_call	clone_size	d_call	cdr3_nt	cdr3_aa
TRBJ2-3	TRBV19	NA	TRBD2	TGTGCCAGTAGTACCAGGACTAGCGGGACCGTCACAGATACGCAGTATTTT	CASSTRTSGTVTDTQYF
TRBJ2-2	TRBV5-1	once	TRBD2	TGCGCCAGCAGCTCAATGGGACTAGCGGGGGCTACGGGGAACACCGGGGAGCTGTTTTTT	CASSSMGLAGATGNTGELFF
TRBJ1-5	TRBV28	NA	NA	TGTGCCAGCAGTGACCGCTTTTGGGGGGGCGGTCAGCCCCAGCATTTT	CASSDRFWGGGQPQHF
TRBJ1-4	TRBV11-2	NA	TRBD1	TGTGCCAGCAGCACAGGGACAGCTCCTCGTAATGAAAAACTGTTTTTT	CASSTGTAPRNEKLFF
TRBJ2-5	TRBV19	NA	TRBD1	TGTGCCAGTAGTATAGAGGGCACAGGGGGCGGGACCCAGTACTTC	CASSIEGTGGGTQYF
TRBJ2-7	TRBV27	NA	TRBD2	TGTGCCAGCAGTTTACGGTTCGGGACTAGCGGGAGTGTCCCCTACGAGCAGTACTTC	CASSLRFGTSGSVPYEQYF
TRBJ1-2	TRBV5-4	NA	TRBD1	TGTGCCAGCAGGACAGGGACAGCCGAAAACTATGGCTACACCTTC	CASRTGTAENYGYTF
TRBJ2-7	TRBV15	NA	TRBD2	TGTGCCACCAGCAGAGGGACTAGCGGGAGGAGCGAGCAGTACTTC	CATSRGTSGRSEQYF
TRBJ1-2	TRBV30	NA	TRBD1	TGTGCCTGGAGGCCCCGGGACAGGGACTATGGCTACACCTTC	CAWRPRDRDYGYTF
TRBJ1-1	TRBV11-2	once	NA	TGTGCCAGCAGCTTAGATGAGGAACTCACTGGTGTTTTCTTT	CASSLDEELTGVFF
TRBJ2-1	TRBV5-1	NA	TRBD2	TGCGCCGGCGAACGCCGGGAGGTCAATGAGCAGTTCTTC	CAGERREVNEQFF
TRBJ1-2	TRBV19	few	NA	TGTGCCAGTAGTGAACGGGTAGGCTACACCTTC	CASSERVGYTF
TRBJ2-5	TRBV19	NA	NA	TGTGCCAGTAGTCTCTCCCAAGCAGGGCAAGAGACCCAGTACTTC	CASSLSQAGQETQYF
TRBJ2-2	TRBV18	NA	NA	TGTGCCAGCTCACCAACCAGGGTCCTGTTGGCCGGGGAGCTGTTTTTT	CASSPTRVLLAGELFF
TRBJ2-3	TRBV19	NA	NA	TGTGCCAGTAGTATCGGAGGAACAGATACGCAGTATTTT	CASSIGGTDTQYF
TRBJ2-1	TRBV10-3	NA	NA	TGTGCCATCAGAAAGTCCATTGGAGGGGAAGGGTCCTACAATGAGCAGTTCTTC	CAIRKSIGGEGSYNEQFF
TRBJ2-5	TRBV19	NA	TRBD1	TGTGCCAGTAGTACGGGGACAGGTCAAGAGACCCAGTACTTC	CASSTGTGQETQYF
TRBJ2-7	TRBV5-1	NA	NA	TGCGCCAGCAGCCCCGGGTCCGTTGAAAGGTACGAGCAGTACTTC	CASSPGSVERYEQYF
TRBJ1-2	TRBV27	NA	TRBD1	TGTGCCAGCAGTGTAGGACAGGGGGCGCGTGGCTACACCTTC	CASSVGQGARGYTF
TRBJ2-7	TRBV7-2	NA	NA	TGTGCCAGCAGCATTTTCACAGGGTCCTACGAGCAGTACTTC	CASSIFTGSYEQYF
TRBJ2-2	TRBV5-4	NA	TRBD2	TGTGCCAGCAGCCAAGATATGGCTAGCGGGGCCCTGAACACCGGGGAGCTGTTTTTT	CASSQDMASGALNTGELFF
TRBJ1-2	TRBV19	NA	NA	TGTGCCAGCTCCCTCTTGGTGGGGACAAGAGGATATGGCTACACCTTC	CASSLLVGTRGYGYTF
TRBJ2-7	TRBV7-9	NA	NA	TGTGCCAGCGGGGGACTTTACGAGCAGTACTTC	CASGGLYEQYF
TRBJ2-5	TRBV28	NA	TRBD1	TGTGCCAGCAGAGGAAGGGGGCCTGAATCAGGGACCCAGTACTTC	CASRGRGPESGTQYF
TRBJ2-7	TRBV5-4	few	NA	TGTGCCAGCAGCTCACCTTATCCTCTCCCCCCCTATGACTACGAGCAGTACTTC	CASSSPYPLPPYDYEQYF
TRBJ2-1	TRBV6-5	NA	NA	TGTGCCAGCAGTTATCTTCCGAGACAAAACAATGAGCAGTTCTTC	CASSYLPRQNNEQFF
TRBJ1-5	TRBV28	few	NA	TGTGCCAGCAGGGACGGGATGCTTAATCAGCCCCAGCATTTT	CASRDGMLNQPQHF
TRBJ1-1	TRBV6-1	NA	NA	TGTGCCAGCAGTGAATCGGTGAACACTGAAGCTTTCTTT	CASSESVNTEAFF
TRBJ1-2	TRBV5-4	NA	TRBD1	TGTGCCAGCAGCCAACCGGGGCAGGGGGCACAAACCTTC	CASSQPGQGAQTF
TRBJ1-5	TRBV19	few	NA	TGTGCCAGTACGTCCCGGGGTAATCAGCCCCAGCATTTT	CASTSRGNQPQHF
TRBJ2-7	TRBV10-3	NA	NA	TGTGCCATCAGTGAAGACAGTTACGAGCAGTACTTC	CAISEDSYEQYF
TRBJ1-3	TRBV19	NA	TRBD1	TGTGCCAGTAGTCCCAGGACAGGGGGGACTGGAAACACCATATATTTT	CASSPRTGGTGNTIYF
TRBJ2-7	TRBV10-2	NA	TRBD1	TGCGCCAGCAGAGGCTCGACAGGGGTCGAGCAGTACTTC	CASRGSTGVEQYF
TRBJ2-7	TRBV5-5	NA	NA	TGTGCCAGCAGCTGGCGGGATGAGCAGTACTTC	CASSWRDEQYF
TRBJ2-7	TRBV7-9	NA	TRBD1	TGTGCCAGCGGGGACAGGGGTATCTACGAGCAGTACTTC	CASGDRGIYEQYF
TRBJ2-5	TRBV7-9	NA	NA	TGTGCCAGCAGCTTAGACCCTACTAGCCCGGAGACCCAGTACTTC	CASSLDPTSPETQYF
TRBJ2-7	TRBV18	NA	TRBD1	TGTGCCAGCTCACCAAAGGCTCAGGGGGCCGATTACGAGCAGTACTTC	CASSPKAQGADYEQYF
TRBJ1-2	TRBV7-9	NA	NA	TGTGCCAGCAGCTTAACAGGGCAAGAGAGTGGCTACACCTTC	CASSLTGQESGYTF
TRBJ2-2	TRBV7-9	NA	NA	TGTGCCAGCAGCTTTTCGTGGGAGTCCGGGGAGCTGTTTTTT	CASSFSWESGELFF
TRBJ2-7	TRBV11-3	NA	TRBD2	TGTGCCAGCAGCTTAGATTGGGGGGGCTCCTACGAGCAGTACTTC	CASSLDWGGSYEQYF
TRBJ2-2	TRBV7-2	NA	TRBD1	TGTGCCAGCAGACCTCGGACAGGGGGCACCGGGGAGCTGTTTTTT	CASRPRTGGTGELFF
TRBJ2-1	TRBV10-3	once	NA	TGTGCCATCAATCGGGACACCGACAATGAGCAGTTCTTC	CAINRDTDNEQFF
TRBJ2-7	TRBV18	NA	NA	TGTGCCAGCTCACTCGACAGACCGAGCTCCTACGAGCAGTACTTC	CASSLDRPSSYEQYF